This TCR beta chain was retrieved from a study of blood T cell repertoires in COVID-19. On the study more broadly: Researchers got acute and convalescent COVID-19 samples from the United States, Italy and Spain. T cells, B-cell-depleted T cells, or PBMCs provided the cDNA or gDNA that served as material.

The V gene end was trimmed by 2 bases and the J gene end by 7 bases; junction bases not matched to a gene: 6. The CDR3 sequence is 14 residues long. The germline V gene has CDR1 SNHLY and CDR2 FYNNEI. As originally analysed: By means of reference gene primer amplification, nucleated cell counts were estimated. Data came from immunoSEQ multiplex PCR; TCRdb stores just in-frame clones and leaves some out. For V, J and clone size, that table is used; D and trimming come from the DNA. The repertoire holds fewer than 200,000 clones, with about 81% as singletons. The rearrangement links TRBV2 to TRBJ1-1; the match to TRBD1 covers 8 bases. The sequencing sample was made of peripheral blood. The clonotype comes from a woman in her fifties or sixties with COVID-19, enrolled during active disease. The CDR3 DNA sequence: TGTGCCAGCAGTGAACGGACAGGGACAAGTGAAGCTTTCTTT. Its protein product is CASSERTGTSEAFF.